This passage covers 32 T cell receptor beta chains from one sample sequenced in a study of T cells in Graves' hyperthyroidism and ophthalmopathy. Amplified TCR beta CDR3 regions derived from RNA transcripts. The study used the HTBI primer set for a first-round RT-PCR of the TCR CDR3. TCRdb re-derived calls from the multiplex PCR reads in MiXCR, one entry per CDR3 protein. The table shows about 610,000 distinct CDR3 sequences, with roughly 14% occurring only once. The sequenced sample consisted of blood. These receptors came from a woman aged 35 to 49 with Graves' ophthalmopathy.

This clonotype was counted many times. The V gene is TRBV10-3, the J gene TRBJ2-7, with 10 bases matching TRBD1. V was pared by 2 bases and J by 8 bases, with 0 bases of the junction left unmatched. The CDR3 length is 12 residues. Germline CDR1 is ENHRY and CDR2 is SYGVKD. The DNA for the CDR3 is TGTGCCATCAGTGAGGACAGGGGGCAGCAGTACTTC. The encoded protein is CAISEDRGQQYF.

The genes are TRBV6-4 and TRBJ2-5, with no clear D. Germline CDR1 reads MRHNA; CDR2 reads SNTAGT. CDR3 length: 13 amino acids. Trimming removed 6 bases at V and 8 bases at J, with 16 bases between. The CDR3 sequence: CASRRDGKGTQYF. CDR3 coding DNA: TGTGCCAGCAGGCGAGATGGGAAGGGTACCCAGTACTTC.

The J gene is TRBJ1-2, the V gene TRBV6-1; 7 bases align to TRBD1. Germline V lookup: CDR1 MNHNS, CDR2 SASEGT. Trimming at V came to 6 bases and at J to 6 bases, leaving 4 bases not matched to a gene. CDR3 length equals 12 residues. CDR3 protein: CASRRDRDGYTF. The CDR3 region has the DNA TGTGCCAGCAGACGCGACAGGGATGGCTACACCTTC.

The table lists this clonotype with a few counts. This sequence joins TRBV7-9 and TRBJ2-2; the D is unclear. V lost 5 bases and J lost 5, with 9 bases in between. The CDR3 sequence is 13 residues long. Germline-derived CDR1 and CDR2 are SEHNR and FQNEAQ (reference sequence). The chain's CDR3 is CASSQTATGELFF. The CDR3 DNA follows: TGTGCCAGCAGCCAAACGGCGACCGGGGAGCTGTTTTTT.

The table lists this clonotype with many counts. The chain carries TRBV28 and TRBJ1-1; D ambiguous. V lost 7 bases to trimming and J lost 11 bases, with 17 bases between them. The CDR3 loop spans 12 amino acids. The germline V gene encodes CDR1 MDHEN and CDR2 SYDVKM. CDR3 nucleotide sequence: TGTGCCAGCACCGAAACGGGAGTCAGGGCTTTCTTT. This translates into CASTETGVRAFF.

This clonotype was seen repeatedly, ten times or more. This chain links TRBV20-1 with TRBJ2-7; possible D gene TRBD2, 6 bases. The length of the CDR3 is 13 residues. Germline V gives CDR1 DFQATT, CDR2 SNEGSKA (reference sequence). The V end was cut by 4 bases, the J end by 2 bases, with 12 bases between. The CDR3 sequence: CSAITREPYEQYF. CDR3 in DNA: TGCAGTGCTATAACACGGGAGCCCTACGAGCAGTACTTC.

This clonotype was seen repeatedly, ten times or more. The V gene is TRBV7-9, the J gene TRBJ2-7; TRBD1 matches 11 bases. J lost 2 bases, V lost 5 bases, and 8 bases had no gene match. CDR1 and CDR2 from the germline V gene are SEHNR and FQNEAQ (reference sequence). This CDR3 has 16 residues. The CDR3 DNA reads TGTGCCAGCAGCCGCCATATGGGACAGGGGGCCTACGAGCAGTACTTC. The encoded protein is CASSRHMGQGAYEQYF.

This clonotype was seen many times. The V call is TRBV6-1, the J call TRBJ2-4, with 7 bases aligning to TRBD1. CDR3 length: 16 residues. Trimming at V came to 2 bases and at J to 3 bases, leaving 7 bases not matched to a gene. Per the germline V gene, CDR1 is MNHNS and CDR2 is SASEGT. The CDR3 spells CASSEFQGDSKNIQYF. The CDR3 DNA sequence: TGTGCCAGCAGTGAATTTCAAGGGGACAGCAAAAACATTCAGTACTTC.

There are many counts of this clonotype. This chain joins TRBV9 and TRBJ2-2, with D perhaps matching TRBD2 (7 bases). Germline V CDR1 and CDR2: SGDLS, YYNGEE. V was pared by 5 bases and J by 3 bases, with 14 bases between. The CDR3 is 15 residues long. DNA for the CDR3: TGTGCCAGCAGTAGGGGGGGGCCATACACCGGGGAGCTGTTTTTT. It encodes CASSRGGPYTGELFF. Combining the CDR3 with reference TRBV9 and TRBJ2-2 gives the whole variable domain DSGVTQTPKHLITATGQRVTLRCSPRSGDLSVYWYQQSLDQGLQFLIQYYNGEERAKGNILERFSAQQFPDLHSELNLSSLELGDSALYFCASSRGGPYTGELFFGEGSRLTVL.

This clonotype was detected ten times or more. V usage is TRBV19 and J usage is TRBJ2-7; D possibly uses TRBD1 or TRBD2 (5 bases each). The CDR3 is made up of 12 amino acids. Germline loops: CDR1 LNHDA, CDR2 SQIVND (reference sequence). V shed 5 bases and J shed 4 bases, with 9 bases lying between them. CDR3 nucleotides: TGTGCCAGTAGTGGGGACGCTTACGAGCAGTACTTC. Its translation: CASSGDAYEQYF.

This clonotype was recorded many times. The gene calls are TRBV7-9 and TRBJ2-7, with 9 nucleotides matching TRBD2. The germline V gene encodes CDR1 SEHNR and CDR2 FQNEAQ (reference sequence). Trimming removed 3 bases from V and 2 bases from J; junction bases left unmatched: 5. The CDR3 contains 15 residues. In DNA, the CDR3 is TGTGCCAGCAGCTTTGCGGGAGGGAGTCCCTACGAGCAGTACTTC. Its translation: CASSFAGGSPYEQYF.

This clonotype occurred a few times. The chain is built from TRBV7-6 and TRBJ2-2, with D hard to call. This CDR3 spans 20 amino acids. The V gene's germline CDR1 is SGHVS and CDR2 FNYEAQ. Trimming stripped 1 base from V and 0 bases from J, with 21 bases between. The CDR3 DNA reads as TGTGCCAGCAGCTTAGTCCCCCCCCCCCGGGTCACTACGAACACCGGGGAGCTGTTTTTT. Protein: CASSLVPPPRVTTNTGELFF.

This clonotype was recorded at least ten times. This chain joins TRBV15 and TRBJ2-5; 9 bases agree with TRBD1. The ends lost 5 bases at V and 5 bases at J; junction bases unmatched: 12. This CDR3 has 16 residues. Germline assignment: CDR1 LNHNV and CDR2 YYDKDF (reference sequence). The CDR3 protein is CATSPRTGDVAETQYF. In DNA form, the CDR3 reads TGTGCCACCAGCCCTCGGACAGGGGATGTGGCGGAGACCCAGTACTTC.

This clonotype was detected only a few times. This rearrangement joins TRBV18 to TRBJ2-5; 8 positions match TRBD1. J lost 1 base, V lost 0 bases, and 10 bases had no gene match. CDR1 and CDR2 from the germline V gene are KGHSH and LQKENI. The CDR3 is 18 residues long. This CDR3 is CASSPPTSHRGTQETQYF. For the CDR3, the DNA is TGTGCCAGCTCACCACCCACGTCCCACAGGGGGACCCAAGAGACCCAGTACTTC. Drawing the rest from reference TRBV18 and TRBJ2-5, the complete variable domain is NAGVMQNPRHLVRRRGQEARLRCSPMKGHSHVYWYRQLPEEGLKFMVYLQKENIIDESGMPKERFSAEFPKEGPSILRIQQVVRGDSAAYFCASSPPTSHRGTQETQYFGPGTRLLVL.

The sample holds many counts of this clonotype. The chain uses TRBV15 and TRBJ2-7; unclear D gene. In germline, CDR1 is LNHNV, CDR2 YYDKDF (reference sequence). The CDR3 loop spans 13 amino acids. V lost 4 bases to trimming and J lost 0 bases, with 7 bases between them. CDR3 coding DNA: TGTGCCACCAGCACAGGTTTCTCCTACGAGCAGTACTTC. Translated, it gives CATSTGFSYEQYF.

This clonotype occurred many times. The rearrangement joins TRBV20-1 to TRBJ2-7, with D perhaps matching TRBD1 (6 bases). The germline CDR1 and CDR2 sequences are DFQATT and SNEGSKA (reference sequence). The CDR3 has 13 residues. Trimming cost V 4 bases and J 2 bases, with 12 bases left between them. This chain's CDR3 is CSAIDRTAYEQYF. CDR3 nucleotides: TGCAGTGCTATTGATCGGACAGCCTACGAGCAGTACTTC.

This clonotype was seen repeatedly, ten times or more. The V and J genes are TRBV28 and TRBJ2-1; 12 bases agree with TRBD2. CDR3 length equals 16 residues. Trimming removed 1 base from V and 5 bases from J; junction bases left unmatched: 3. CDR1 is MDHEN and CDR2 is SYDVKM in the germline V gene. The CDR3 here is CASSLSGTSGHNEQFF. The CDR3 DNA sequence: TGTGCCAGCAGTTTATCCGGGACTAGCGGGCACAATGAGCAGTTCTTC.

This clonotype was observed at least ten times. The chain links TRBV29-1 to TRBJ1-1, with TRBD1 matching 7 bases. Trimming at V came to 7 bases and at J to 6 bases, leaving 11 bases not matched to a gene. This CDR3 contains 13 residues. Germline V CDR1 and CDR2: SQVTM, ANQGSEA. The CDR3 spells CSAFRGESAEAFF. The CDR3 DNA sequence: TGCAGCGCCTTCAGGGGGGAAAGTGCTGAAGCTTTCTTT.

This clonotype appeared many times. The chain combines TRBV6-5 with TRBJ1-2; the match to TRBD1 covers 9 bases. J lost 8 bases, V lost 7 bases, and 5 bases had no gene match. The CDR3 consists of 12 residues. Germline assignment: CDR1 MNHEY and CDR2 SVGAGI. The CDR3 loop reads CASTGTGQGYTF. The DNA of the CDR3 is TGTGCCAGCACGGGGACAGGGCAAGGCTACACCTTC.

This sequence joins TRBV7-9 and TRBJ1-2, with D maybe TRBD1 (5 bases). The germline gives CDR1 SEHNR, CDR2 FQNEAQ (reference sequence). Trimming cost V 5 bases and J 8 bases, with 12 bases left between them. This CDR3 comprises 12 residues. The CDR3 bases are TGTGCCAGCAGCCCACCGCAGGGCGGCTACACCTTC. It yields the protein CASSPPQGGYTF.

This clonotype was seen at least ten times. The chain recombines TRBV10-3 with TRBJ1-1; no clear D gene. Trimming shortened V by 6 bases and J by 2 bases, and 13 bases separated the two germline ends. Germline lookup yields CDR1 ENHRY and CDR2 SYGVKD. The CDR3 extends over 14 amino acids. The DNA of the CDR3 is TGTGCCATCAGGCCGCCTGGAAGCAACACTGAAGCTTTCTTT. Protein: CAIRPPGSNTEAFF.

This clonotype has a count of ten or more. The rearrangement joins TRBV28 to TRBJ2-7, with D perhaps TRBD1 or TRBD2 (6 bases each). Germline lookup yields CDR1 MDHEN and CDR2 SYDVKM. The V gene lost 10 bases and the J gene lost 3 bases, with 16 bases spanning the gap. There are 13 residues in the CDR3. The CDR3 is CATYPGGHYEQYF. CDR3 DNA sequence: TGTGCCACCTATCCCGGGGGCCACTACGAGCAGTACTTC.

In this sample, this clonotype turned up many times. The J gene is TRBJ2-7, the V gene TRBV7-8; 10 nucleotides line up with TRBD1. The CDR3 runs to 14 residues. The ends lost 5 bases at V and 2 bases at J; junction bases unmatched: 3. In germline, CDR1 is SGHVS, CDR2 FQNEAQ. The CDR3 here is CASSGGQGAYEQYF. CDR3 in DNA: TGTGCCAGCAGCGGAGGACAGGGGGCCTACGAGCAGTACTTC.

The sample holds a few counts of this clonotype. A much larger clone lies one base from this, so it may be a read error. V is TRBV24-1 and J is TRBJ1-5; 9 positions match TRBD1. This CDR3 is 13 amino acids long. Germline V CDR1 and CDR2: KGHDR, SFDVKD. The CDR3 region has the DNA TGTGCCATCAGTGAGACAGGGGGTCAGCCCCAGCATTTT. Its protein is CAISETGGQPQHF.

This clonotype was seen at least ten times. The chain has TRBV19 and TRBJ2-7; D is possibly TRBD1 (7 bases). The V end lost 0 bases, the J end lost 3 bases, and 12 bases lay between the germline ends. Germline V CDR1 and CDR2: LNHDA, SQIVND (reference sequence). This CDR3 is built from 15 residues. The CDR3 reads CASSIEDREDYEQYF. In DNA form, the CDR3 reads TGTGCCAGTAGTATAGAAGACAGGGAGGACTACGAGCAGTACTTC.

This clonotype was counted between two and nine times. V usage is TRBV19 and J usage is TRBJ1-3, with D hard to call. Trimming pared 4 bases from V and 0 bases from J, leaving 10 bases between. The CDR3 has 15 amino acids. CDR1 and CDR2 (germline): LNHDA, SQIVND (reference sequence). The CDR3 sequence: CASSKGPSSGNTIYF. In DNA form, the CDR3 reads TGTGCCAGTAGTAAAGGCCCGAGCTCTGGAAACACCATATATTTT.

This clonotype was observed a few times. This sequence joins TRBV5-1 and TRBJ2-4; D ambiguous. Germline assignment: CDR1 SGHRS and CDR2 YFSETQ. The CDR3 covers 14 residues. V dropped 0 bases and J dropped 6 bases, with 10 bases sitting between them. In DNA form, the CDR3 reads TGCGCCAGCAGCTTGGTTCCAGAGATAAACATTCAGTACTTC. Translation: CASSLVPEINIQYF. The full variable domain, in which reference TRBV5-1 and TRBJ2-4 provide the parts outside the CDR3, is KAGVTQTPRYLIKTRGQQVTLSCSPISGHRSVSWYQQTPGQGLQFLFEYFSETQRNKGNFPGRFSGRQFSNSRSEMNVSTLELGDSALYLCASSLVPEINIQYFGAGTRLSVL.

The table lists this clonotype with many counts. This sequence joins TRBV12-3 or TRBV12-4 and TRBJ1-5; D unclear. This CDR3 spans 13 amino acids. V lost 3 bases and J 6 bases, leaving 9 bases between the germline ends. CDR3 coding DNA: TGTGCCAGCAGTTTCTTGGGTGGTCAGCCCCAGCATTTT. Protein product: CASSFLGGQPQHF.

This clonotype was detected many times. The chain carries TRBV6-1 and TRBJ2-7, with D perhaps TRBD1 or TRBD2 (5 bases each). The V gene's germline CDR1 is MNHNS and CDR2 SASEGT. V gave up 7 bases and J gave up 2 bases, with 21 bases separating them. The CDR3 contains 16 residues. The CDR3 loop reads CASTGTRTWETYEQYF. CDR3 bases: TGTGCCAGCACAGGGACGAGGACTTGGGAAACCTACGAGCAGTACTTC.

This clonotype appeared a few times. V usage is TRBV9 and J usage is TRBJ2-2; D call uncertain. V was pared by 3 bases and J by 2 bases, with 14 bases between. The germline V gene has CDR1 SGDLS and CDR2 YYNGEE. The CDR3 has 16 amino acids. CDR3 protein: CASSAGPPINTGELFF. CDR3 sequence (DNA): TGTGCCAGCAGCGCCGGGCCTCCCATTAACACCGGGGAGCTGTTTTTT.

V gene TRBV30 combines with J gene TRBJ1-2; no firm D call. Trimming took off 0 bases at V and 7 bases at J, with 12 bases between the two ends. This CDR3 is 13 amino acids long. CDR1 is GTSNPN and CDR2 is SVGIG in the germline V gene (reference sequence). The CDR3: CAWSVPGTVGYTF. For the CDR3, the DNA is TGTGCCTGGAGTGTACCGGGAACGGTTGGCTACACCTTC.

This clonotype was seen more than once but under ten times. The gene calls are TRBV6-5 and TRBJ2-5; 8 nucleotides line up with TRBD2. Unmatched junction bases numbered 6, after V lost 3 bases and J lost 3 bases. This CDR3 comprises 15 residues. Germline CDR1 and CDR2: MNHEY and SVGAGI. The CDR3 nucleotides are TGTGCCAGCAGTTATGGGGTAGCGGGAAAAGAGACCCAGTACTTC. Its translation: CASSYGVAGKETQYF.